The subject of this entry is one TCR beta chain. Researchers ran the PCR with 60 Vbeta and 13 Jbeta primers. TCRdb's table, derived via immunoSEQ multiplex PCR, lists solely in-frame clones and lacks some. This table has 35,000 to 45,000 clones, roughly three quarters appearing once. The sample is drawn from a study of cytomegalovirus exposure and HLA in healthy donors. CDR1 and CDR2 (germline): KGHSH, LQKENI. The J segment lost 2 bases and the V segment lost 6 bases, leaving 11 bases of the junction unmatched. CDR3 size: 16 residues. The TCR sequence derives from a man aged 30 to 39 in good health and CMV-seronegative. The chain is built from TRBV18 and TRBJ2-7, with 9 bases fitting TRBD2. The material sequenced was PBMCs. Written as DNA, the CDR3 is TGTGCCAGCTCCCCTTTACTAGCGGGTCTTGCCTACGAGCAGTACTTC. As protein: CASSPLLAGLAYEQYF.